The 27 T cell receptor beta chains given below trace back to one sample, sequenced in a study of shared clonotypes between healthy human individuals. Assay used: immunoSEQ multiplex PCR; TCRdb lists only in-frame clones, some missing. Here the sample spans over 2 million clones, about 95% being singletons. CD45RO negativity and positive selection for CCR7 defined naive CD8 cells, a population that excluded terminally differentiated effector memory CD45RA+ cells. The sequencing input was naive CD8+ T cells sorted from blood. The receptors originated from a man in his late teens or twenties in good health.

J is TRBJ2-1 and V is TRBV7-3; D is perhaps TRBD1 (6 bases). CDR1 SGHTA and CDR2 FQGTGA come from the germline V gene. V gave up 3 bases and J gave up 7 bases, with 13 bases separating them. CDR3 size: 14 residues. The CDR3 nucleotides read TGTGCCAGCAGCTTTCCCACCCAGGGGAATGAGCAGTTCTTC. It encodes CASSFPTQGNEQFF.

In its sample, this clone was seen once. This chain links TRBV9 with TRBJ2-3; D may be TRBD2 (7 bases). V dropped 4 bases and J dropped 5 bases, with 23 bases sitting between them. From germline, CDR1 is SGDLS and CDR2 YYNGEE. The CDR3 length is 17 residues. CDR3 in DNA: TGTGCCAGCAGCCCACGAATAGACGGGGGGCCGGGAGATACGCAGTATTTT. Encoded protein: CASSPRIDGGPGDTQYF.

The rearrangement links TRBV19 to TRBJ2-2; D not resolved. CDR3 length equals 17 residues. Germline CDR1 and CDR2: LNHDA and SQIVND (reference sequence). Trimming took 4 bases from V and 5 from J, leaving 20 bases between them. CDR3: CASSSLEAGSGTGELFF. The DNA for the CDR3 is TGTGCCAGTAGTAGTTTAGAGGCAGGCTCTGGGACCGGGGAGCTGTTTTTT. Variable domain in full (rest from reference TRBV19 and TRBJ2-2): DGGITQSPKYLFRKEGQNVTLSCEQNLNHDAMYWYRQDPGQGLRLIYYSQIVNDFQKGDIAEGYSVSREKKESFPLTVTSAQKNPTAFYLCASSSLEAGSGTGELFFGEGSRLTVL.

The chain uses TRBV6-1 and TRBJ2-5; 7 bases are shared with TRBD1. Germline CDR1 MNHNS, CDR2 SASEGT. This CDR3 has 14 residues. V lost 6 bases to trimming and J lost 3 bases; unmatched junction nucleotides: 7. The CDR3: CASSLTGSEETQYF. CDR3 nucleotide sequence: TGTGCCAGCAGCCTGACAGGGTCCGAAGAGACCCAGTACTTC.

The V and J genes are TRBV13 and TRBJ1-2; TRBD1 aligns across 9 bases. The trim removed 3 bases at V and 0 bases at J, leaving 2 bases unmatched. Germline loops: CDR1 PRHDT, CDR2 FYEKMQ (reference sequence). The CDR3 consists of 15 residues. The CDR3, as DNA: TGTGCCAGCAGCTTCCGGGACAGGGCTAACTATGGCTACACCTTC. Its protein product is CASSFRDRANYGYTF.

In DNA form, the CDR3 reads TGTGCCAGCAGCTATGTACAGGGGAACACTGAAGCTTTCTTT. This translates into CASSYVQGNTEAFF. This chain connects TRBV13 to TRBJ1-1, with D perhaps matching TRBD1 (6 bases). Germline V lookup: CDR1 PRHDT, CDR2 FYEKMQ (reference sequence). V gave up 4 bases and J gave up 1 base, with 10 bases separating them. The CDR3 is 14 amino acids.

This clone was recorded only once. This chain links TRBV27 with TRBJ2-2, with a tentative D call TRBD1 (6 bases). The CDR3 contains 16 residues. The germline CDR1 and CDR2 sequences are MNHEY and SMNVEV (reference sequence). V was pared by 7 bases and J by 4 bases, with 19 bases between. The CDR3 sequence: CASIRIGGRFTGELFF. CDR3 nucleotide sequence: TGTGCCAGCATTCGAATAGGGGGACGTTTCACCGGGGAGCTGTTTTTT.

This chain links TRBV7-9 with TRBJ1-6, with 9 bases fitting TRBD1. The CDR3 has 16 residues. Trimming took 1 base from V and 5 from J; bases not matched to a gene: 3. Germline CDR1 is SEHNR and CDR2 is FQNEAQ (reference sequence). The CDR3 nucleotides are TGTGCCAGCAGCTTAGACGGGACAGGGAATAATTCACCCCTCCACTTT. Translated, it gives CASSLDGTGNNSPLHF.

Comment on this clone: Other DNA sequences in the sample encode the same CDR3. The chain links TRBV5-6 to TRBJ2-7; D not certain. The CDR3 runs 13 residues. V lost 0 bases, J lost 2 bases, and 6 bases lay in between. CDR1 and CDR2 (germline): SGHDT, YYEEEE. This CDR3 reads CASSLGRTYEQYF. The CDR3 DNA reads TGTGCCAGCAGCTTGGGACGGACCTACGAGCAGTACTTC. Full variable domain (remainder filled in from reference TRBV5-6 and TRBJ2-7): DAGVTQSPTHLIKTRGQQVTLRCSPKSGHDTVSWYQQALGQGPQFIFQYYEEEERQRGNFPDRFSGHQFPNYSSELNVNALLLGDSALYLCASSLGRTYEQYFGPGTRLTVT.

This chain links TRBV11-3 with TRBJ1-1, with D uncertain. Germline assignment: CDR1 SGHNT and CDR2 YENEEA. The V gene lost 5 bases and the J gene lost 1 base, with 20 bases spanning the gap. This CDR3 is built from 17 residues. This CDR3 reads CASSLSRSLGANTEAFF. DNA for the CDR3: TGTGCCAGCAGCCTATCCAGGAGCCTGGGAGCGAACACTGAAGCTTTCTTT. Combining the CDR3 with reference TRBV11-3 and TRBJ1-1 gives the whole variable domain EAGVVQSPRYKIIEKKQPVAFWCNPISGHNTLYWYLQNLGQGPELLIRYENEEAVDDSQLPKDRFSAERLKGVDSTLKIQPAELGDSAVYLCASSLSRSLGANTEAFFGQGTRLTVV.

V is TRBV6-4 and J is TRBJ1-1, with 7 bases that match TRBD1. This CDR3 is built from 13 residues. The germline V gene encodes CDR1 MRHNA and CDR2 SNTAGT. Losses at the gene ends were 6 bases for V and 1 base for J; bases not matched to a gene: 2. CDR3 in amino acids: CASSRDRNTEAFF. DNA of the CDR3: TGTGCCAGCAGCCGGGACAGGAACACTGAAGCTTTCTTT.

The chain recombines TRBV4-1 with TRBJ1-2; possible D gene TRBD1, 5 bases. Germline CDR1 reads MGHRA; CDR2 reads YSYEKL. CDR3 length: 17 residues. The V and J ends lost 0 bases and 8 bases respectively, with 22 bases between them. DNA for the CDR3: TGCGCCAGCAGCCAAGAACCCGCGCAAGGGGTGGGAAACGGCTACACCTTC. It encodes CASSQEPAQGVGNGYTF.

The chain couples TRBV27 to TRBJ2-2, with D perhaps TRBD1 (6 bases). The germline CDR1 and CDR2 sequences are MNHEY and SMNVEV (reference sequence). Trimming took off 6 bases at V and 6 bases at J, with 8 bases between the two ends. The length of the CDR3 is 12 residues. CDR3 protein: CASSKGAGELFF. The CDR3 coding sequence is TGTGCCAGCAGCAAGGGGGCCGGGGAGCTGTTTTTT.

The chain employs TRBV28 and TRBJ2-7; D unresolved. This CDR3 has 13 amino acids. CDR1 and CDR2 (germline): MDHEN, SYDVKM. V lost 3 bases to trimming and J lost 2 bases, with 8 bases between them. The CDR3 nucleotides read TGTGCCAGCAGTTTCAACTCAGCCTACGAGCAGTACTTC. It is translated as CASSFNSAYEQYF.

This rearrangement joins TRBV6-6 to TRBJ1-1; D unclear. The CDR3 runs 13 residues. Germline CDR1 is MNHNY and CDR2 is SVGAGI (reference sequence). V lost 2 bases and J 10 bases, leaving 14 bases between the germline ends. The CDR3 loop reads CASSYDTSTGAFF. Here the CDR3 DNA reads TGTGCCAGCAGTTACGATACGTCGACGGGAGCTTTCTTT.

V usage is TRBV27 and J usage is TRBJ1-2; D might be TRBD1 (5 bases). The CDR3 has 13 residues. Germline V gives CDR1 MNHEY, CDR2 SMNVEV (reference sequence). Trimming removed 5 bases from V and 4 bases from J, with 11 bases in between. The CDR3 protein is CASSPVGLYGYTF. The CDR3 DNA reads as TGTGCCAGCAGTCCCGTGGGGCTCTATGGCTACACCTTC.

The chain recombines TRBV5-5 with TRBJ2-3, with D maybe TRBD2 (6 bases). The CDR3 has 15 amino acids. The germline V gene encodes CDR1 SGHKS and CDR2 YYEKEE (reference sequence). Trimming cost V 4 bases and J 2 bases, with 14 bases left between them. CDR3 amino acids: CASSVGGMYTDTQYF. DNA for the CDR3: TGTGCCAGCAGCGTAGGAGGGATGTACACAGATACGCAGTATTTT.

The J gene is TRBJ1-2, the V gene TRBV27; TRBD1 matches 8 bases. Trimming cost V 1 base and J 6 bases; bases outside gene matches: 10. This CDR3 contains 16 residues. Looked up from germline, CDR1 is MNHEY and CDR2 is SMNVEV (reference sequence). CDR3 nucleotides: TGTGCCAGCAGTTTATTGGGTGGACAGGGAACGGATGGCTACACCTTC. This codes for CASSLLGGQGTDGYTF.

The chain employs TRBV19 and TRBJ2-5; D may be TRBD1 (5 bases). Trimming cost V 5 bases and J 3 bases, with 10 bases left between them. Germline V gene data show CDR1 as LNHDA and CDR2 as SQIVND (reference sequence). The length of the CDR3 is 13 residues. CDR3 residues: CASSLDNEETQYF. In DNA, the CDR3 is TGTGCCAGTAGTTTGGACAATGAAGAGACCCAGTACTTC.

This rearrangement joins TRBV11-2 to TRBJ2-7; D gene ambiguous. Per the germline V gene, CDR1 is SGHAT and CDR2 is FQNNGV. The CDR3 consists of 15 residues. The V and J ends lost 2 bases and 2 bases respectively, with 13 bases between them. The CDR3 sequence: CASSLKRKSTYEQYF. The CDR3 DNA reads as TGTGCCAGCAGCTTAAAAAGGAAGTCCACCTACGAGCAGTACTTC. The full variable domain, in which reference TRBV11-2 and TRBJ2-7 provide the parts outside the CDR3, is EAGVAQSPRYKIIEKRQSVAFWCNPISGHATLYWYQQILGQGPKLLIQFQNNGVVDDSQLPKDRFSAERLKGVDSTLKIQPAKLEDSAVYLCASSLKRKSTYEQYFGPGTRLTVT.

This chain connects TRBV5-6 to TRBJ1-2; D gene uncertain. The V and J ends lost 4 bases and 5 bases respectively, with 12 bases between them. There are 13 residues in the CDR3. Per germline, CDR1 SGHDT and CDR2 YYEEEE. The CDR3: CASSGMSGYGYTF. As DNA, the CDR3 is TGTGCCAGCAGCGGGATGAGCGGGTATGGCTACACCTTC.

V is TRBV15 and J is TRBJ2-7; possibly TRBD2 for D (5 bases). Trimming removed 5 bases at V and 4 bases at J, with 18 bases between. CDR3 size: 15 residues. CDR1 and CDR2 (germline): LNHNV, YYDKDF (reference sequence). CDR3 loop: CATSDRAETDYEQYF. The CDR3 bases are TGTGCCACCAGCGACCGAGCGGAAACAGATTACGAGCAGTACTTC.

This chain links TRBV6-5 with TRBJ2-2, with D perhaps TRBD1 (7 bases). The V and J ends lost 6 bases and 4 bases respectively, with 18 bases between them. Germline CDR1 MNHEY, CDR2 SVGAGI. The CDR3 consists of 16 residues. The CDR3 DNA is TGTGCCAGCAGATACCCCGGACAGGAGGGCACCGGGGAGCTGTTTTTT. Its translation is CASRYPGQEGTGELFF.

V and J are TRBV4-3 and TRBJ1-6; 8 nucleotides line up with TRBD1. Germline values: CDR1 LGHNA, CDR2 YSLEER. The CDR3 length is 16 residues. Losses at the gene ends were 4 bases for V and 5 bases for J; bases not matched to a gene: 7. CDR3 in DNA: TGCGCCAGCAGCCCGGAGACAGGGGACCATAATTCACCCCTCCACTTT. This gives the protein CASSPETGDHNSPLHF.

The rearrangement uses TRBV7-8 and TRBJ2-7; 12 bases map to TRBD2. Germline CDR1 reads SGHVS; CDR2 reads FQNEAQ. The CDR3 has 14 amino acids. V gave up 8 bases and J gave up 3 bases; unmatched junction bases: 5. The CDR3 sequence is CASGWTSGNYEQYF. CDR3 nucleotide sequence: TGTGCCAGCGGTTGGACTAGCGGGAACTACGAGCAGTACTTC. The complete variable domain, with remaining parts taken from reference TRBV7-8 and TRBJ2-7, reads GAGVSQSPRYKVAKRGQDVALRCDPISGHVSLFWYQQALGQGPEFLTYFQNEAQLDKSGLPSDRFFAERPEGSVSTLKIQRTQQEDSAVYLCASGWTSGNYEQYFGPGTRLTVT.

V is TRBV29-1 and J is TRBJ2-7; D might be TRBD2 (6 bases). The CDR3 has 14 residues. CDR1 is SQVTM and CDR2 is ANQGSEA in the germline V gene. The V end lost 0 bases, the J end lost 3 bases, and 12 bases lay between the germline ends. CDR3 in DNA: TGCAGCGTTGAAGATAGGGACTCGCGCTACGAGCAGTACTTC. Translated: CSVEDRDSRYEQYF.

The V gene is TRBV6-5, the J gene TRBJ1-2, with D tentatively TRBD1 (5 bases). Trimming pared 5 bases from V and 4 bases from J, leaving 17 bases between. In germline, CDR1 is MNHEY, CDR2 SVGAGI. This CDR3 contains 15 residues. CDR3 in amino acids: CASSMGDGRTYGYTF. CDR3 in DNA: TGTGCCAGCAGTATGGGGGACGGACGTACCTATGGCTACACCTTC.